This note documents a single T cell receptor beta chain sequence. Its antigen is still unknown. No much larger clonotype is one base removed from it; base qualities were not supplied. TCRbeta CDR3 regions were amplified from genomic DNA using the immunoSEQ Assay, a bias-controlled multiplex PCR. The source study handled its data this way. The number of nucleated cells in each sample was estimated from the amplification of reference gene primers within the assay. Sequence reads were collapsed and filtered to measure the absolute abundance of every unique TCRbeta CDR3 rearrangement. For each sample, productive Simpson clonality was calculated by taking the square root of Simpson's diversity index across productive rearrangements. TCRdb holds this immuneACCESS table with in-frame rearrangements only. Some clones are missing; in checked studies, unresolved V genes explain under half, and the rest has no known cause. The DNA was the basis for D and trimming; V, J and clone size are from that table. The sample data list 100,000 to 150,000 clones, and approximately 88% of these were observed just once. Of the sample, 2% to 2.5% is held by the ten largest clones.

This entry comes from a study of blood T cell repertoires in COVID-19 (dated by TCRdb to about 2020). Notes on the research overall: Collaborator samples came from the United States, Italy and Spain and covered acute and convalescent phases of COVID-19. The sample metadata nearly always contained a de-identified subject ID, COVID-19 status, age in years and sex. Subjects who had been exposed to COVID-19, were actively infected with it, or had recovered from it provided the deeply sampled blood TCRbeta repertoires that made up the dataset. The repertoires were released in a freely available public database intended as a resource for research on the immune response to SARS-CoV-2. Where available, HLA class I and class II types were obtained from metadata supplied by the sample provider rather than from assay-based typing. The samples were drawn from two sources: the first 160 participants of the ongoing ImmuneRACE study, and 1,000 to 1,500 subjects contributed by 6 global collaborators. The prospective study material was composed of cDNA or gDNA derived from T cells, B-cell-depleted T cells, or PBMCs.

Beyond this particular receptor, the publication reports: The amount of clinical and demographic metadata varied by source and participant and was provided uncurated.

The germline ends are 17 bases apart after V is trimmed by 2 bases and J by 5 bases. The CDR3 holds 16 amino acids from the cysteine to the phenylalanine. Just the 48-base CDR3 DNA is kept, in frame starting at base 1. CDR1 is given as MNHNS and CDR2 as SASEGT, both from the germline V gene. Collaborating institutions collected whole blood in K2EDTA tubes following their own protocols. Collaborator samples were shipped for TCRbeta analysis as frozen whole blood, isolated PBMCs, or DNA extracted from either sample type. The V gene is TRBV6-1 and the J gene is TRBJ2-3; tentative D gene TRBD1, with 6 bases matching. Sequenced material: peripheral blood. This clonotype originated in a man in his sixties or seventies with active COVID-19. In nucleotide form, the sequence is TGTGCCAGCAGTGAAAGTAGGTCAGGGGACAAAGATACGCAGTATTTT. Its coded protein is CASSESRSGDKDTQYF.